The sample holds a few counts of the clone carrying this T cell receptor beta chain. The target antigen is unknown. Molecules of cDNA were individually given unique molecular identifiers that were attached to them. From the 5' RACE reads, TCRdb called clonotypes with MiXCR, one entry per CDR3 protein. This sample has 30,000 or so distinct CDR3 sequences, with around 5% found just once. This sample stems from a study of early T cells in non-severe SARS-CoV-2 infection. Study details: Whole-blood bulk RNA, unsorted, was sequenced, and chains were unpaired. Study observations and caveats: A preference for anti-spike CD8 responses marked VDJdb matching, which missed private and CD4 specificities.

After removal of 2 bases from V and 5 bases from J, the junction contained 7 bases not matched to a gene. This CDR3 is 15 amino acids long. The V gene's germline CDR1 is MNHEY and CDR2 SVGEGT. This sequence originates from an adult who was a healthcare worker with PCR-confirmed SARS-CoV-2 infection or an uninfected control (not recorded which). What was sequenced was whole blood. The V and J genes are TRBV6-2 or TRBV6-3 and TRBJ1-2, with 8 bases fitting TRBD1. Here the CDR3 DNA reads TGTGCCAGCAGTTACGGACAGGGCTTTTTGTATGGCTACACCTTC. Residues: CASSYGQGFLYGYTF.